The rows below give T cell receptor beta chains drawn from one sample of a study of blood T cell repertoires in COVID-19. Assay: immunoSEQ multiplex PCR; the TCRdb copy retains only in-frame clones and omits some. This sample carries approximately 190,000 clones, roughly 79% of them seen once, and the ten largest clones take 6% to 8%. Material: peripheral blood. The receptors come from a human donor with acute or convalescent COVID-19. The donor label of this sample is uncertain. CDR3s include the opening cysteine and the closing phenylalanine or tryptophan. Fields, in order: J gene, V gene, D gene, clone size, CDR3 protein, CDR3 DNA. The D gene is left open where the match is weak. Only part of the rows carry a size: once, few, many, or a class if the clone is expanded.

>TRBJ1-1|TRBV7-3|TRBD1|-
CASSPTGRNTEAFF
TGTGCCAGCAGCCCGACAGGGAGGAACACTGAAGCTTTCTTT
>TRBJ2-7|TRBV7-8|-|-
CASSSLRGGPYEQYF
TGTGCCAGCAGCTCTCTGAGGGGAGGCCCTTACGAGCAGTACTTC
>TRBJ2-3|TRBV6-2/TRBV6-3|TRBD2|-
CASSRTLAGGPVSTDTQYF
TGTGCCAGCAGCCGAACCCTAGCGGGAGGGCCGGTTAGCACAGATACGCAGTATTTT
>TRBJ2-1|TRBV18|-|-
CASSPNSNLGNEQFF
TGTGCCAGCTCACCAAACAGTAACCTCGGTAATGAGCAGTTCTTC
>TRBJ2-5|TRBV29-1|-|-
CSVSRQGNQYF
TGCAGCGTTTCCCGCCAGGGTAACCAGTACTTC
>TRBJ2-5|TRBV5-1|TRBD2|once
CASSLSLAGGGETQYF
TGCGCCAGCAGCTTGTCACTAGCGGGAGGTGGTGAGACCCAGTACTTC
>TRBJ2-7|TRBV19|TRBD2|once
CASSTTSGSAYEQYF
TGTGCCAGTAGTACGACTAGCGGGAGTGCCTACGAGCAGTACTTC
>TRBJ1-1|TRBV2|-|-
CASSEERGATEAFF
TGTGCCAGCAGTGAAGAACGGGGGGCCACTGAAGCTTTCTTT
>TRBJ1-4|TRBV5-4|-|-
CASSPDRTNEKLFF
TGTGCCAGCAGCCCCGACAGGACTAATGAAAAACTGTTTTTT
>TRBJ2-2|TRBV28|TRBD2|-
CASSLLPGGRGGELFF
TGTGCCAGCAGTTTACTTCCGGGAGGTAGGGGCGGGGAGCTGTTTTTT
>TRBJ2-7|TRBV4-2|-|-
CASSGGGTEYEQYF
TGTGCCAGCAGCGGTGGCGGGACGGAATACGAGCAGTACTTC
>TRBJ1-2|TRBV27|-|-
CASSRQERLGYTF
TGTGCCAGCAGTCGACAGGAGCGATTGGGCTACACCTTC
>TRBJ1-5|TRBV28|-|once
CASSLRGPGNQPQHF
TGTGCCAGCAGTTTACGGGGTCCAGGCAATCAGCCCCAGCATTTT
>TRBJ2-5|TRBV29-1|TRBD1|few
CSVEWDRQETQYF
TGCAGCGTTGAATGGGACAGGCAAGAGACCCAGTACTTC
>TRBJ2-5|TRBV7-9|-|-
CASSLYISGLETQYF
TGTGCCAGCAGCTTATATATTTCAGGGTTGGAGACCCAGTACTTC
>TRBJ1-5|TRBV6-2/TRBV6-3|-|-
CASSQAGSGGNQPQHF
TGTGCCAGCAGCCAGGCAGGGTCCGGAGGCAATCAGCCCCAGCATTTT
>TRBJ1-5|TRBV7-2|TRBD1|-
CASSLRGQGYQPQHF
TGTGCCAGCAGCTTACGGGGACAGGGATATCAGCCCCAGCATTTT
>TRBJ2-7|TRBV28|TRBD1|-
CASTRPTGTYEQYF
TGTGCCAGCACCCGACCGACAGGGACCTACGAGCAGTACTTC
>TRBJ2-5|TRBV9|-|-
CASSVEAAQETQYF
TGTGCCAGCAGCGTAGAAGCGGCCCAAGAGACCCAGTACTTC
>TRBJ2-7|TRBV7-9|-|-
CASSGGSGTSLREQYF
TGTGCCAGCAGCGGAGGGTCCGGGACCTCCTTGCGCGAGCAGTACTTC
>TRBJ1-2|TRBV12-3/TRBV12-4|-|-
CASSLGQVYGYTF
TGTGCCAGCAGTTTAGGACAGGTTTATGGCTACACCTTC
>TRBJ2-7|TRBV5-4|TRBD2|-
CASSLGLADSYEQYF
TGTGCCAGCAGCTTGGGACTAGCTGACTCCTACGAGCAGTACTTC
>TRBJ2-4|TRBV19|TRBD1|-
CASSIGVGQGALAKNIQYF
TGTGCCAGTAGTATAGGGGTGGGACAGGGGGCCCTAGCCAAAAACATTCAGTACTTC
>TRBJ2-1|TRBV19|-|-
CASSITGNLQFF
TGTGCCAGTAGTATCACCGGGAACCTCCAGTTCTTC
>TRBJ2-5|TRBV15|TRBD1|-
CATSRDNRGRQETQYF
TGTGCCACCAGCAGAGATAACAGGGGGAGACAAGAGACCCAGTACTTC
>TRBJ1-1|TRBV28|-|-
CASSLVRPNTEAFF
TGTGCCAGCAGTTTAGTTCGTCCGAACACTGAAGCTTTCTTT
>TRBJ1-5|TRBV25-1|-|few
CALTGLGQPQHF
TGTGCCCTTACAGGGCTCGGTCAGCCCCAGCATTTT
>TRBJ2-2|TRBV4-1|TRBD2|-
CASSQVTSSGIRNTGELFF
TGCGCCAGCAGCCAAGTAACATCTAGCGGGATTCGGAACACCGGGGAGCTGTTTTTT
>TRBJ2-1|TRBV12-3/TRBV12-4|-|-
CASSLGQVYEQFF
TGTGCCAGCAGTTTAGGGCAGGTATACGAGCAGTTCTTC
>TRBJ2-4|TRBV2|TRBD2|-
CASSSGSVKNIQYF
TGTGCCAGCAGCAGCGGGAGCGTTAAAAACATTCAGTACTTC
>TRBJ2-1|TRBV14|-|-
CASSYGGVEQFF
TGTGCCAGCAGCTACGGCGGGGTTGAGCAGTTCTTC
>TRBJ2-3|TRBV27|-|-
CASSFQASTDTQYF
TGTGCCAGCAGTTTCCAGGCCAGCACAGATACGCAGTATTTT
>TRBJ2-2|TRBV15|TRBD2|-
CATRAGGLAGELFF
TGTGCCACGCGAGCGGGAGGACTCGCCGGGGAGCTGTTTTTT
>TRBJ2-1|TRBV2|TRBD2|-
CASALAGGLAEQFF
TGTGCCAGCGCACTAGCGGGAGGTCTTGCTGAGCAGTTCTTC
>TRBJ2-5|TRBV18|TRBD1|-
CASSPGTGRGTQYF
TGTGCCAGCTCACCGGGGACAGGCCGGGGGACCCAGTACTTC
>TRBJ2-1|TRBV7-9|TRBD2|-
CASSFRLSGRANEQFF
TGTGCCAGCAGCTTCAGGCTTAGCGGGAGGGCTAATGAGCAGTTCTTC
>TRBJ1-3|TRBV30|-|-
CAWSTQGYSGNTIYF
TGTGCCTGGAGTACTCAGGGCTACTCTGGAAACACCATATATTTT
>TRBJ2-2|TRBV6-5|TRBD2|once
CASSSPTSGNTGELFF
TGTGCCAGCAGTTCACCGACTAGCGGGAACACCGGGGAGCTGTTTTTT
>TRBJ2-2|TRBV6-1|-|few
CASSEALRSRPVGELFF
TGTGCCAGCAGTGAAGCGCTCCGGTCCAGGCCCGTCGGGGAGCTGTTTTTT
>TRBJ1-1|TRBV9|-|few
CASSVEARAGTEAFF
TGTGCCAGCAGCGTAGAGGCCCGCGCGGGCACTGAAGCTTTCTTT
>TRBJ2-5|TRBV19|-|-
CASSFRPGLKAETQYF
TGTGCCAGTAGTTTCCGGCCGGGACTCAAAGCCGAGACTCAGTACTTC
>TRBJ1-5|TRBV7-8|TRBD1|-
CASSLGTGTGPGIGNQPQHF
TGTGCCAGCAGCTTAGGAACCGGGACAGGGCCCGGCATTGGCAATCAGCCCCAGCATTTT
>TRBJ2-5|TRBV10-3|-|-
CAISHGGRGETQYF
TGTGCCATCAGCCACGGGGGGCGAGGGGAGACCCAGTACTTC
>TRBJ2-3|TRBV6-5|TRBD2|-
CASKTGGIGTDTQYF
TGTGCCAGCAAAACGGGAGGGATAGGCACAGATACGCAGTATTTT
>TRBJ1-2|TRBV7-9|-|-
CASSLVQGGYTF
TGTGCCAGCAGCTTAGTACAGGGAGGCTACACCTTC
>TRBJ2-1|TRBV7-3|TRBD2|-
CASSPGTSGNEQFF
TGTGCCAGCAGCCCAGGGACTAGCGGCAATGAGCAGTTCTTC
>TRBJ1-4|TRBV10-3|TRBD1|-
CAIQGQGGDEKLFF
TGTGCCATCCAGGGACAGGGGGGCGATGAAAAACTGTTTTTT
>TRBJ1-2|TRBV4-1|-|once
CASSQEGQHYGYTF
TGCGCCAGCAGCCAAGAAGGACAGCACTATGGCTACACCTTC
>TRBJ1-1|TRBV20-1|TRBD1|few
CSASPLGRGRMGTEAFF
TGCAGTGCTAGTCCCCTCGGCAGGGGGCGAATGGGTACTGAAGCTTTCTTT
>TRBJ1-6|TRBV28|-|few
CASSLTGPSSYNSPLHF
TGTGCCAGCAGTTTAACAGGCCCTAGCTCCTATAATTCACCCCTCCACTTT
>TRBJ2-1|TRBV20-1|TRBD2|-
CSASKGGSAYNEQFF
TGCAGTGCTAGTAAAGGCGGGAGCGCCTACAATGAGCAGTTCTTC
>TRBJ2-3|TRBV5-1|TRBD2|-
CASSLIGLAGKVIGITDTQYF
TGCGCCAGCAGCCTAATAGGACTAGCGGGCAAAGTCATTGGGATCACAGATACGCAGTATTTT
>TRBJ1-5|TRBV27|-|-
CASSLWGRNQPQHF
TGTGCCAGCAGTTTATGGGGGCGCAATCAGCCCCAGCATTTT
>TRBJ2-1|TRBV18|-|-
CASSPPTSPPRGEQFF
TGTGCCAGCTCACCACCTACCTCCCCTCCCCGGGGTGAGCAGTTCTTC
>TRBJ2-2|TRBV7-9|TRBD2|-
CASSLLAAPTGELFF
TGTGCCAGCAGCTTACTAGCGGCCCCCACCGGGGAGCTGTTTTTT
>TRBJ1-6|TRBV5-1|TRBD1|-
CASSRSGRGLYNSPLHF
TGCGCCAGCAGTCGGTCTGGCAGGGGGCTCTATAATTCACCCCTCCACTTT
>TRBJ2-1|TRBV29-1|-|-
CSVEDPVGVSYNEQFF
TGCAGCGTTGAAGACCCAGTCGGGGTTTCCTACAATGAGCAGTTCTTC